This TCR beta chain was documented in a study of CD8 T cells in ankylosing spondylitis. Study results and limitations: Ankylosing spondylitis blood appeared to be characterized by a TCR beta motif of several highly homologous variants. Certain motif variants had earlier appeared in reactive arthritis synovial fluid and blood. Significant enrichment of disease-linked clones was reported in matched ankylosing spondylitis synovial fluid. Clones linked to disease, bearing a CD8+ phenotype, were relatively rare in peripheral blood.

For this clonotype: Its target is unknown.

V was pared by 0 bases and J by 4 bases, with 7 bases of the junction left unmatched. Germline lookup yields CDR1 LGHNA and CDR2 YSLEER. The CDR3 has 16 amino acids. As the method for making TCR beta libraries, quantitative 5'-RACE with molecular barcodes was used. TCRdb ran MiXCR on the 5' RACE reads and lists one entry per CDR3 protein. This table has 220,000 or so distinct CDR3 sequences, roughly 18% appearing once. The receptor was isolated from a male donor with ankylosing spondylitis. This chain links TRBV4-3 with TRBJ2-5; 8 nucleotides align to TRBD1. The sequenced sample consisted of blood, either unsorted or a sorted T cell fraction (not recorded which). The CDR3 loop reads CASSQDSWTGRETQYF. CDR3 DNA: TGCGCCAGCAGCCAAGACTCGTGGACAGGGCGAGAGACCCAGTACTTC.